The next 22 T cell receptor beta chains were all read from a single sample in a study of blood T cell repertoires in COVID-19. Libraries were prepared by immunoSEQ multiplex PCR; TCRdb keeps only in-frame clonotypes and omits some of them. The table shows more than 250,000 clones, with roughly nine tenths occurring only once. The material sequenced was PBMCs or T cells enriched from blood (not recorded which). These receptor sequences come from a woman between 40 and 50 years old who had recovered from COVID-19.

The rearrangement links TRBV4-3 to TRBJ1-2; D is possibly TRBD1 (6 bases). With 0 bases removed from V and 4 bases from J, the gap between germline ends came to 15 bases. Germline lookup yields CDR1 LGHNA and CDR2 YSLEER. There are 16 residues in the CDR3. The CDR3 DNA reads TGCGCCAGCAGCCAAGATCCACCGGGGGGCGGCTATGGCTACACCTTC. It is translated as CASSQDPPGGGYGYTF.

The chain recombines TRBV7-9 with TRBJ2-5; possible D gene TRBD2, 6 bases. Germline-derived CDR1 and CDR2 are SEHNR and FQNEAQ (reference sequence). V lost 5 bases, J lost 5 bases, and 12 bases lay in between. The CDR3 spans 13 residues. The CDR3 region has the DNA TGTGCCAGCAGCCCTCAGCGGGTGGAGACCCAGTACTTC. Its translation: CASSPQRVETQYF.

V usage is TRBV9 and J usage is TRBJ1-1, with D possibly being TRBD1 (6 bases). V was shortened by 1 base and J by 3 bases, with 13 bases between the two germline ends. Germline CDR1 SGDLS, CDR2 YYNGEE. The CDR3 runs 15 residues. DNA for the CDR3: TGTGCCAGCAGCGTATCTGCCAGGGGCTACACTGAAGCTTTCTTT. It yields the protein CASSVSARGYTEAFF.

A word on this clone: At one end the junction does not follow the germline gene, possibly because of a read error. The genes are TRBV6-2 or TRBV6-3 and TRBJ1-1, with 12 bases matching TRBD1. CDR3 size: 17 residues. The germline CDR1 and CDR2 sequences are MNHEY and SVGEGT. The CDR3 here is CASSSGISGTGGVGGGF. In nucleotides, the CDR3 is TGTGCCAGCAGTTCGGGCATCTCCGGGACAGGGGGCGTCGGAGGGGGCTTT.

The chain carries TRBV20-1 and TRBJ2-1; 8 bases align to TRBD2. V shed 3 bases, J shed 9 bases, and the junction held 7 bases outside the gene matches. CDR1 and CDR2 from the germline V gene are DFQATT and SNEGSKA (reference sequence). The CDR3 spans 13 residues. The CDR3 nucleotides are TGCAGTGCTAGTAAGCGGGAGTCGGGTGAGCAGTTCTTC. As protein: CSASKRESGEQFF.

This clone appeared once. This rearrangement joins TRBV5-1 to TRBJ2-1; tentatively, D is TRBD2 (7 bases). The V gene lost 4 bases and the J gene lost 3 bases, with 17 bases spanning the gap. CDR1 and CDR2 from the germline V gene are SGHRS and YFSETQ. The CDR3 runs to 16 residues. CDR3 in DNA: TGCGCCAGCAGCCCGGGTGTCGGGGGGCACTACAATGAGCAGTTCTTC. Translation gives CASSPGVGGHYNEQFF.

The chain combines TRBV20-1 with TRBJ2-7; TRBD2 agrees at 11 bases. CDR1 and CDR2 from the germline V gene are DFQATT and SNEGSKA (reference sequence). CDR3 length equals 14 residues. V lost 3 bases, J lost 6 bases, and 7 bases stayed unmatched. The CDR3 spells CSASRLAGGVEQYF. For the CDR3, the DNA is TGCAGTGCTAGTCGGCTAGCGGGAGGTGTCGAGCAGTACTTC.

The chain has TRBV28 and TRBJ2-1, with TRBD2 matching 9 bases. V was pared by 4 bases and J by 5 bases, with 6 bases of the junction left unmatched. The CDR3 extends over 15 amino acids. Per the germline V gene, CDR1 is MDHEN and CDR2 is SYDVKM. CDR3 sequence: CASSSSGRPDNEQFF. The CDR3 nucleotides are TGTGCCAGCAGTTCCAGCGGGAGGCCCGACAATGAGCAGTTCTTC.

V gene TRBV6-2 or TRBV6-3 combines with J gene TRBJ2-7; D is uncertain. CDR1 MNHEY and CDR2 SVGEGT come from the germline V gene. V was clipped by 3 bases and J by 2 bases, with 5 bases between them. The CDR3 has 12 amino acids. The CDR3 protein is CASSYSAYEQYF. The CDR3, as DNA: TGTGCCAGCAGTTATTCCGCCTACGAGCAGTACTTC.

The chain carries TRBV10-3 and TRBJ1-2; weak D call: TRBD1 (5 bases). Trimming removed 2 bases at V and 4 bases at J, with 11 bases between. Germline V lookup: CDR1 ENHRY, CDR2 SYGVKD. The CDR3 totals 14 residues. CDR3 in amino acids: CAISEGRATYGYTF. The DNA for the CDR3 is TGTGCCATCAGTGAGGGCAGGGCAACCTATGGCTACACCTTC.

V usage is TRBV7-6 and J usage is TRBJ2-3, with TRBD1 as a possible D gene (7 bases). Trimming shortened V by 2 bases and J by 2 bases, and 26 bases separated the two germline ends. The CDR3 length is 20 residues. Per the germline V gene, CDR1 is SGHVS and CDR2 is FNYEAQ. The DNA for the CDR3 is TGTGCCAGCAGCTTAAAGCCCCTAAACCGCCAGGGGGGACTCACAGATACGCAGTATTTT. Translation: CASSLKPLNRQGGLTDTQYF.

This chain joins TRBV2 and TRBJ1-4, with a weak D call TRBD1 (6 bases). There are 14 residues in the CDR3. The V and J ends lost 5 bases and 4 bases respectively, with 11 bases between them. Looked up from germline, CDR1 is SNHLY and CDR2 is FYNNEI. This CDR3 reads CASSYGQLNEKLFF. For the CDR3, the DNA is TGTGCCAGCAGTTATGGACAGCTTAATGAAAAACTGTTTTTT.

The chain is built from TRBV19 and TRBJ2-3; no clear D gene. V was clipped by 7 bases and J by 2 bases, with 13 bases between them. The V gene's germline CDR1 is LNHDA and CDR2 SQIVND (reference sequence). This CDR3 region has 14 residues. The CDR3 DNA reads TGTGCCAGTACCCGTGGAGAGCACACAGATACGCAGTATTTT. It encodes CASTRGEHTDTQYF.

The V call is TRBV5-1, the J call TRBJ2-5; possible D gene TRBD1, 7 bases. The CDR3 contains 17 residues. The ends were cut back, 3 bases at V and 0 bases at J, with 18 bases in the middle. CDR1 is SGHRS, CDR2 YFSETQ, per germline. The CDR3 DNA reads as TGCGCCAGCAGCTCTAGGACAGGAGGGGGGTACCAAGAGACCCAGTACTTC. This sequence encodes CASSSRTGGGYQETQYF. Filled out from reference TRBV5-1 and TRBJ2-5, the complete variable domain reads KAGVTQTPRYLIKTRGQQVTLSCSPISGHRSVSWYQQTPGQGLQFLFEYFSETQRNKGNFPGRFSGRQFSNSRSEMNVSTLELGDSALYLCASSSRTGGGYQETQYFGPGTRLLVL.

V and J are TRBV28 and TRBJ2-7, with 8 bases aligning to TRBD1. The CDR3 loop spans 12 amino acids. J lost 7 bases, V lost 8 bases, and 7 bases had no gene match. Germline assignment: CDR1 MDHEN and CDR2 SYDVKM. The CDR3 is CASRTGPREQYF. CDR3 DNA sequence: TGTGCCAGCCGGACAGGGCCTAGGGAGCAGTACTTC.

The chain uses TRBV27 and TRBJ1-6, with D possibly TRBD1 on 5 matching bases. Germline CDR1 MNHEY, CDR2 SMNVEV (reference sequence). V lost 6 bases and J 5 bases, leaving 17 bases between the germline ends. The CDR3 runs 16 residues. The DNA of the CDR3 is TGTGCCAGCAGCAGAACCTCAGGGAATAATAATTCACCCCTCCACTTT. The encoded protein is CASSRTSGNNNSPLHF.

The chain recombines TRBV7-9 with TRBJ1-6, with D unclear. Trimming shortened V by 3 bases and J by 10 bases, and 13 bases separated the two germline ends. Germline V lookup: CDR1 SEHNR, CDR2 FQNEAQ (reference sequence). There are 14 residues in the CDR3. In DNA form, the CDR3 reads TGTGCCAGCAGCTTCGGTACAGAAGGATCACCCCTCCACTTT. Translation gives CASSFGTEGSPLHF.

The V gene is TRBV28, the J gene TRBJ1-3, with D uncertain. V lost 7 bases and J 0 bases, leaving 19 bases between the germline ends. CDR1 is MDHEN, CDR2 SYDVKM, per germline. The CDR3 totals 17 residues. The CDR3 bases are TGTGCCAGCATCTCGGTTCGGCTGCGGAGCTCTGGAAACACCATATATTTT. The encoded protein is CASISVRLRSSGNTIYF.

The rearrangement uses TRBV7-9 and TRBJ1-5; D is unresolved. This CDR3 spans 13 amino acids. V was shortened by 1 base and J by 6 bases, with 7 bases between the two germline ends. Germline V gives CDR1 SEHNR, CDR2 FQNEAQ (reference sequence). The CDR3 spells CASSLDTGQPQHF. Written as DNA, the CDR3 is TGTGCCAGCAGCTTAGATACGGGTCAGCCCCAGCATTTT.

This chain joins TRBV20-1 and TRBJ2-1; possibly TRBD1 for D (5 bases). The germline V and J ends were trimmed by 0 bases and 10 bases, with 7 bases remaining between them. CDR1 and CDR2 from the germline V gene are DFQATT and SNEGSKA (reference sequence). CDR3 length: 11 amino acids. CDR3 sequence reads: CSARDHREQFF. The CDR3 DNA is TGCAGTGCTAGAGATCACAGGGAGCAGTTCTTC.

This clone was seen a single time. This chain uses TRBV7-2 with TRBJ1-3; D gene ambiguous. This CDR3 has 15 amino acids. The germline gives CDR1 SGHTA, CDR2 FQGNSA. V dropped 5 bases and J dropped 4 bases, with 15 bases sitting between them. The CDR3 DNA reads TGTGCCAGCAGCCCGTTTAGGTCGGGGGGAAACACCATATATTTT. Residues: CASSPFRSGGNTIYF.

The chain joins TRBV3-1 (or the pseudogene TRBV3-2) to TRBJ2-1, with 7 bases lining up with TRBD2. Germline CDR1 LGHDT, CDR2 YNNKEL (reference sequence). This CDR3 comprises 13 residues. J was trimmed by 12 bases and V by 4 bases; bases with no gene match: 9. The CDR3 bases are TGTGCCAGCAGCCTAAGGGAGGGCTACGGGCAGTTCTTC. Protein sequence: CASSLREGYGQFF.